These 12 T cell receptor beta chains were all obtained from the same sample, sequenced in a study of blood T cell repertoires in COVID-19. The table came from immunoSEQ multiplex PCR; TCRdb's copy has only in-frame clones and leaves some out. The table lists a few hundred thousand clones, approximately 86% of them singletons. The material sequenced was peripheral blood. These receptors all come from a human donor in a cohort sampled during active COVID-19.

The chain joins TRBV10-1 to TRBJ1-5; TRBD1 matches 8 bases. Unmatched junction bases numbered 5, after V lost 5 bases and J lost 5 bases. The CDR3 consists of 14 residues. Germline assignment: CDR1 WNHNN and CDR2 SYGVQD (reference sequence). CDR3 sequence: CASSSGGLDQPQHF. The CDR3 bases are TGCGCCAGCAGTTCAGGGGGCTTGGATCAGCCCCAGCATTTT.

The CDR3 DNA sequence: TGCGCCAGCAGCCAGGGACAGGGCCTGAACACTGAAGCTTTCTTT. It encodes CASSQGQGLNTEAFF. The chain joins TRBV4-3 to TRBJ1-1; 9 bases map to TRBD1. Germline V CDR1 and CDR2: LGHNA, YSLEER. This CDR3 has 15 amino acids. Trimming cost V 3 bases and J 0 bases; bases outside gene matches: 2.

This chain joins TRBV6-5 and TRBJ2-7, with 9 bases lining up with TRBD1. Losses at the gene ends were 11 bases for V and 3 bases for J; bases not matched to a gene: 5. CDR1 and CDR2 (germline): MNHEY, SVGAGI. The CDR3 totals 12 residues. Here the CDR3 reads CAWGDRDYEQYF. In DNA, the CDR3 is TGTGCCTGGGGGGACAGGGACTACGAGCAGTACTTC.

V is TRBV28 and J is TRBJ1-1; no reliable D call. V dropped 3 bases and J dropped 0 bases, with 8 bases sitting between them. From germline, CDR1 is MDHEN and CDR2 SYDVKM. The CDR3 runs 14 residues. This CDR3 reads CASSLGNMNTEAFF. CDR3 DNA sequence: TGTGCCAGCAGTTTGGGCAACATGAACACTGAAGCTTTCTTT.

This clone was counted a single time. This chain links TRBV7-2 with TRBJ2-2; 10 bases map to TRBD2. The V segment lost 5 bases and the J segment 6 bases; nucleotides outside the gene matches: 6. Per the germline V gene, CDR1 is SGHTA and CDR2 is FQGNSA. This CDR3 region has 15 residues. The CDR3 DNA is TGTGCCAGCAGCCCACTAGCGGGGAGGGCCGGGGAGCTGTTTTTT. It specifies CASSPLAGRAGELFF.

This clone has just a few counts. The chain employs TRBV5-1 and TRBJ1-4, with a possible D match to TRBD1 (5 bases). Trimming shortened V by 4 bases and J by 8 bases, and 18 bases separated the two germline ends. The CDR3 extends over 15 amino acids. Germline V CDR1 and CDR2: SGHRS, YFSETQ. CDR3 amino acids: CASSPTPDQGEKLFF. In DNA, the CDR3 is TGCGCCAGCAGCCCGACCCCGGACCAGGGAGAAAAACTGTTTTTT. The full variable domain, rest sourced from reference TRBV5-1 and TRBJ1-4, is KAGVTQTPRYLIKTRGQQVTLSCSPISGHRSVSWYQQTPGQGLQFLFEYFSETQRNKGNFPGRFSGRQFSNSRSEMNVSTLELGDSALYLCASSPTPDQGEKLFFGSGTQLSVL.

This chain links TRBV6-5 with TRBJ1-1; D is unclear. CDR3 length equals 15 residues. CDR1 and CDR2 from the germline V gene are MNHEY and SVGAGI. V lost 0 bases, J lost 3 bases, and 11 bases lay in between. The DNA of the CDR3 is TGTGCCAGCAGTTACTCGAGTAGCGGATACACTGAAGCTTTCTTT. It translates to CASSYSSSGYTEAFF.

The genes are TRBV10-1 and TRBJ1-5, with 9 bases identical to TRBD1. Germline loops: CDR1 WNHNN, CDR2 SYGVQD (reference sequence). The junction had 21 bases not matched to a gene; V was cut back by 0 bases and J by 0 bases. The CDR3 is 23 amino acids. CDR3 sequence: CASSESKRVRSGQGVFSNQPQHF. CDR3 coding DNA: TGCGCCAGCAGTGAGTCGAAAAGAGTAAGGTCGGGACAGGGTGTTTTTAGCAATCAGCCCCAGCATTTT.

This clone has just one count. The CDR3, as DNA: TGTGCCATCAGTGAAGGAGGGCGCAATCAGCCCCAGCATTTT. This codes for CAISEGGRNQPQHF. The gene calls are TRBV10-3 and TRBJ1-5; no firm D call. CDR3 length: 14 amino acids. Germline CDR1 is ENHRY and CDR2 is SYGVKD. With 3 bases removed from V and 2 bases from J, the gap between germline ends came to 8 bases.

The J gene is TRBJ2-7, the V gene TRBV7-9, with a weak D call TRBD2 (8 bases). V lost 5 bases and J 3 bases, leaving 26 bases between the germline ends. The CDR3 loop spans 18 amino acids. Germline CDR1 SEHNR, CDR2 FQNEAQ (reference sequence). This CDR3 is CASSHRPGGGQPDYEQYF. The DNA for the CDR3 is TGTGCCAGCAGCCATCGCCCGGGGGGGGGACAGCCCGACTACGAGCAGTACTTC.

The V gene is TRBV28, the J gene TRBJ2-7, with 9 bases aligning to TRBD2. CDR1 MDHEN and CDR2 SYDVKM come from the germline V gene. The CDR3 is 14 amino acids. J lost 4 bases, V lost 8 bases, and 9 bases had no gene match. The CDR3, as DNA: TGTGCCAGCGCCCATAGGACTAGCGCTTACGAGCAGTACTTC. Translation: CASAHRTSAYEQYF.

The rearrangement links TRBV7-2 to TRBJ2-7; 12 bases fit TRBD2. The V and J ends lost 8 bases and 1 base, in that order; junction bases with no gene match: 6. Per germline, CDR1 SGHTA and CDR2 FQGNSA. CDR3 length: 15 amino acids. CDR3 coding DNA: TGTGCCAGCGGTTCGGGACTAGCGGGTTCCTACGAGCAGTACTTC. Translating gives CASGSGLAGSYEQYF.